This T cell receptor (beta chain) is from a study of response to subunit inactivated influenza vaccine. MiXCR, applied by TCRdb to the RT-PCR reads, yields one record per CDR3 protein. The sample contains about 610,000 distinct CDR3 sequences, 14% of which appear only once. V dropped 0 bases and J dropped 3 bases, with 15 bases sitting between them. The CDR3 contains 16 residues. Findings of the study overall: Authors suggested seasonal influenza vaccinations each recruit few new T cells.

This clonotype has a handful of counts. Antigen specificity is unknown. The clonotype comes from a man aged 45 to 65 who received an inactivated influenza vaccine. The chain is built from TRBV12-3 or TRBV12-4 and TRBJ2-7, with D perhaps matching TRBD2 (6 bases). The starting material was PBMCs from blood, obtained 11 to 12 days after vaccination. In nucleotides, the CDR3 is TGTGCCAGCAGTTTAGCTTGGGGAACGGGAGTCTACGAGCAGTACTTC. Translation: CASSLAWGTGVYEQYF.